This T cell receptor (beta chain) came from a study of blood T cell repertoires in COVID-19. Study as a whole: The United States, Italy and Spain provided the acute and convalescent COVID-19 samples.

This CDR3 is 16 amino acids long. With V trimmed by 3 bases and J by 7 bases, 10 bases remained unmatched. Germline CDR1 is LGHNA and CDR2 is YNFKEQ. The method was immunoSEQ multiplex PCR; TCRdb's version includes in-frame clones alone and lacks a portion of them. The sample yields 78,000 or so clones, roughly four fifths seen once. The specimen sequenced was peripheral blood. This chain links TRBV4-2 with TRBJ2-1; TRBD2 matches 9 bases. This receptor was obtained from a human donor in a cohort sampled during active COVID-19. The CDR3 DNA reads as TGTGCCAGCAGCCACTCCGGGACTAGCACTTTGAATGAGCAGTTCTTC. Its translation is CASSHSGTSTLNEQFF.